This TCR beta chain was sequenced for a study of blood T cell repertoires in COVID-19 (dated by TCRdb to 2018 to 2020). Concerning the study at large: The collaborator samples originated in the United States, Italy and Spain and spanned the acute and convalescent phases of COVID-19. The prospective study material was composed of cDNA or gDNA derived from T cells, B-cell-depleted T cells, or PBMCs. Deeply sampled blood TCRbeta repertoires from subjects exposed to, actively infected with, or recovered from COVID-19 were included in the dataset. The repertoires were released in a freely available public database intended as a resource for research on the immune response to SARS-CoV-2. The samples were drawn from the first 160 participants of the ongoing ImmuneRACE study and from 1,254 subjects provided by 6 global collaborators. Sample metadata almost always included a de-identified subject ID, COVID-19 status, age in years and sex. Where available, HLA class I and class II types were taken from metadata supplied by the sample provider and were not determined by assay-based typing.

Overall results and qualifications from the work: The quantity of clinical and demographic metadata differed by source and by participant and was supplied without curation.

The immunoSEQ Assay, a bias-controlled multiplex PCR, was used to amplify TCRbeta CDR3 regions from genomic DNA. The authors processed their data as follows. The number of nucleated cells in each sample was estimated by amplification of reference gene primers within the assay. To quantify the absolute abundance of each unique TCRbeta CDR3 rearrangement, sequence reads were collapsed and filtered. For each sample, productive Simpson clonality was calculated as the square root of Simpson's diversity index across productive rearrangements. The clones in this table, taken by TCRdb from immuneACCESS, are in-frame only. Not every clone is retained; where verified, under half of the shortfall comes from an unresolved V gene, and the cause of the rest is unknown. That table supplies the V and J calls and clone size; D and trimming were determined from the DNA. For this sample the table gives around 260,000 clones, of which approximately 88% were detected only once. 0.94% of the sample comes from the top ten.

Samples from volunteer blood donors who had recovered from COVID-19 were contributed by a second Seattle source. Each collaborating institution followed its own protocols to collect whole blood in K2EDTA tubes. For TCRbeta analysis, collaborators shipped samples as frozen whole blood, isolated PBMCs, or DNA extracted from either of those sample types. As for this clone: Its antigen remains unidentified. No qualities accompany the bases; no much larger clone lies one base away.

This clonotype was sampled from a woman aged 40 to 50 who had recovered from COVID-19. Sample: peripheral blood.

The sequenced DNA is TGTGCCAGCAGCCAAGAGGGAGGGGGGGCCCGACGTCGCGAGCAGTACTTC. It codes for CASSQEGGGARRREQYF. The chain is assembled from TRBV14 and TRBJ2-7; matching of 7 bases hints at TRBD2 as the D gene. The CDR3 sequence holds 17 residues, the cysteine and phenylalanine included. The entry retains the CDR3 DNA only, 51 bases that are in frame from base 1. The germline V gene sets CDR1 to SGHDN and CDR2 to FVKESK. The V and J ends are trimmed by 0 bases and 6 bases, leaving 21 bases between them.